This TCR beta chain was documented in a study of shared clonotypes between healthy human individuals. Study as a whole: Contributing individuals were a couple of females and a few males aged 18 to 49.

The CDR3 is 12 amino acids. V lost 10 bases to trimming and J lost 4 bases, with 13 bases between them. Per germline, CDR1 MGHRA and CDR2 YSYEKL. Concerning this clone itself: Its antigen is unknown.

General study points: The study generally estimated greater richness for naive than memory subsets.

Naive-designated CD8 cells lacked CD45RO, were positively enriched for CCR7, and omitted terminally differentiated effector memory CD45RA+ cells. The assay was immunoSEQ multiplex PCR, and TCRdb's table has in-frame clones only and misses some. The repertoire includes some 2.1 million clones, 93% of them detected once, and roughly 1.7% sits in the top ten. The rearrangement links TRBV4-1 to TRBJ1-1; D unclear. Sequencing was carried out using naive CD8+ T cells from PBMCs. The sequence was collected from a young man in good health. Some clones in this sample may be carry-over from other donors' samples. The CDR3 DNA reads TGCGCCACCGTAGGACGGTTCACTGAAGCTTTCTTT. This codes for CATVGRFTEAFF.